The 27 T cell receptor beta chains below come from one sample, sequenced in a study of OX40 agonist ivuxolimab in advanced cancers. Clones were sequenced by immunoSEQ multiplex PCR, and TCRdb holds only the in-frame ones, with some missing. The sample carries roughly 100,000 clones, 92% recorded once. The sample was CD4+ or CD8+ T cells sorted from blood, taken in a trial of the OX40 agonist ivuxolimab. The receptors originated from an adult with an advanced solid tumor such as melanoma, head and neck, liver or kidney cancer.

V usage is TRBV21-1 and J usage is TRBJ2-2; the table's TRBD2 call for D was not verified on the DNA. TRBV21-1 is a known pseudogene. The CDR3 runs 19 residues. As DNA, the CDR3 is TGTGCCAGCAGCAAAGAATGTCTGGGGAAGGGACTAGTTGTCGGGGAGCTGTTTTTT. Its protein is CASSKECLGKGLVVGELFF.

V gene TRBV13 combines with J gene TRBJ2-2; D remains unclear. In germline, CDR1 is PRHDT, CDR2 FYEKMQ (reference sequence). The CDR3 has 15 residues. Trimming took off 4 bases at V and 1 base at J, with 10 bases between the two ends. CDR3 bases: TGTGCCAGCAGCTCATGGGTAGGGAACACCGGGGAGCTGTTTTTT. It specifies CASSSWVGNTGELFF. The full variable domain, its missing parts supplied by reference TRBV13 and TRBJ2-2, is AAGVIQSPRHLIKEKRETATLKCYPIPRHDTVYWYQQGPGQDPQFLISFYEKMQSDKGSIPDRFSAQQFSDYHSELNMSSLELGDSALYFCASSSWVGNTGELFFGEGSRLTVL.

The gene calls are TRBV5-4 and TRBJ1-2, with TRBD1 matching 7 bases. The CDR3 consists of 14 residues. The germline V gene has CDR1 SGHNT and CDR2 YYREEE (reference sequence). Trimming removed 3 bases from V and 3 bases from J; junction bases left unmatched: 5. The CDR3 DNA reads TGTGCCAGCAGCTCTTCAGGGGGTGACTATGGCTACACCTTC. Protein sequence: CASSSSGGDYGYTF. Variable domain in full (rest from reference TRBV5-4 and TRBJ1-2): ETGVTQSPTHLIKTRGQQVTLRCSSQSGHNTVSWYQQALGQGPQFIFQYYREEENGRGNFPPRFSGLQFPNYSSELNVNALELDDSALYLCASSSSGGDYGYTFGSGTRLTVV.

CDR3 in amino acids: CASSPDRDNYEQYF. Written as DNA, the CDR3 is TGTGCCAGCAGCCCGGACAGGGACAATTACGAGCAGTACTTC. The gene calls are TRBV7-9 and TRBJ2-7; 8 bases are shared with TRBD1. Germline lookup yields CDR1 SEHNR and CDR2 FQNEAQ (reference sequence). CDR3 length: 14 residues. The J segment lost 4 bases and the V segment lost 5 bases, leaving 7 bases of the junction unmatched.

The chain joins TRBV25-1 to TRBJ2-7; 9 bases are shared with TRBD1. V gave up 4 bases and J gave up 2 bases; unmatched junction bases: 3. The germline V gene encodes CDR1 MGHDK and CDR2 SYGVNS. This CDR3 has 14 residues. CDR3 in DNA: TGTGCCAGCAGTGTAGGGACAGGGACCTACGAGCAGTACTTC. This gives the protein CASSVGTGTYEQYF.

The chain has TRBV5-6 and TRBJ2-5; tentative D call: TRBD1 (5 bases). This CDR3 comprises 15 residues. Germline CDR1 is SGHDT and CDR2 is YYEEEE. Trimming removed 1 base from V and 1 base from J, with 11 bases in between. This CDR3 reads CASSLRSGIQETQYF. The DNA for the CDR3 is TGTGCCAGCAGCTTGAGATCAGGGATCCAAGAGACCCAGTACTTC.

This chain uses TRBV27 with TRBJ1-2; possible D gene TRBD1, 6 bases. The CDR3 consists of 16 residues. Germline V gene sequence: CDR1 MNHEY, CDR2 SMNVEV (reference sequence). V gave up 4 bases and J gave up 0 bases, with 15 bases separating them. DNA for the CDR3: TGTGCCAGCAGTTCCCATTCAGGGGAGGCTAACTATGGCTACACCTTC. Translation gives CASSSHSGEANYGYTF.

The V call is TRBV7-3, the J call TRBJ2-1; TRBD2 matches at 7 bases. Trimming removed 2 bases from V and 9 bases from J; junction bases left unmatched: 7. CDR1 and CDR2 from the germline V gene are SGHTA and FQGTGA. There are 14 residues in the CDR3. The CDR3 reads CASSLAGEGLEQFF. In DNA, the CDR3 is TGTGCCAGCAGCTTAGCGGGAGAGGGCCTTGAGCAGTTCTTC.

The rearrangement joins TRBV30 to TRBJ1-1, with a possible D match to TRBD1 (5 bases). Trimming took off 4 bases at V and 5 bases at J, with 14 bases between the two ends. This CDR3 region has 13 residues. Germline assignment: CDR1 GTSNPN and CDR2 SVGIG (reference sequence). The CDR3 DNA reads TGTGCCTGGACCCTGGGCGGGGGGACTGAAGCTTTCTTT. Translated: CAWTLGGGTEAFF.

This chain uses TRBV12-5 with TRBJ1-1, with unresolved D. The length of the CDR3 is 13 residues. Germline V gives CDR1 LGHNT, CDR2 FRNRAP. Trimming took off 6 bases at V and 5 bases at J, with 13 bases between the two ends. The CDR3 region is CASGFPGLTEAFF. CDR3 sequence (DNA): TGTGCTAGTGGCTTCCCCGGACTGACTGAAGCTTTCTTT.

The rearrangement uses TRBV19 and TRBJ2-1, with a possible D match to TRBD1 (7 bases). V gave up 5 bases and J gave up 4 bases, with 12 bases separating them. Germline-derived CDR1 and CDR2 are LNHDA and SQIVND (reference sequence). The CDR3 consists of 14 residues. CDR3 loop: CASSSGDRYNEQFF. The CDR3 coding sequence is TGTGCCAGTAGTTCGGGGGACAGATACAATGAGCAGTTCTTC.

This chain's CDR3 is CASTRRDGDYEQYF. The CDR3 bases are TGCGCCAGCACTCGCCGGGACGGGGACTACGAGCAGTACTTC. The chain uses TRBV23-1 and TRBJ2-7; D is possibly TRBD1 or TRBD2 (5 bases each). TRBV23-1 is an ORF, with its function uncertain. Between the trimmed V and J ends, which lost 7 bases and 3 bases, there was a span of 16 bases. This CDR3 contains 14 residues.

This clone was recorded once. The V and J genes are TRBV29-1 and TRBJ2-6; D is undetermined. CDR3 length: 13 residues. Trimming left V 2 bases short and J 0 bases short, with 2 bases between. The germline V gene encodes CDR1 SQVTM and CDR2 ANQGSEA. Here the CDR3 reads CSVESSGANVLTF. As DNA, the CDR3 is TGCAGCGTTGAAAGCTCTGGGGCCAACGTCCTGACTTTC.

The rearrangement links TRBV5-5 to TRBJ2-1, with 10 bases that match TRBD2. The CDR3 is 16 residues long. Germline V gene sequence: CDR1 SGHKS, CDR2 YYEKEE (reference sequence). V shed 1 base and J 5 bases; nucleotides not matched to a gene: 6. The CDR3 protein is CASSLFPSGGNNEQFF. DNA for the CDR3: TGTGCCAGCAGCTTGTTCCCTAGCGGGGGTAACAATGAGCAGTTCTTC.

This CDR3 is CAYWTGLDEKLFF. For the CDR3, the DNA is TGTGCCTATTGGACAGGGTTGGATGAAAAACTGTTTTTT. The rearrangement links TRBV30 to TRBJ1-4; 8 positions agree with TRBD1. CDR3 length: 13 amino acids. CDR1 is GTSNPN and CDR2 is SVGIG in the germline V gene (reference sequence). V shed 7 bases, J shed 6 bases, and the junction held 7 bases outside the gene matches.

The chain employs TRBV4-3 and TRBJ1-4; 9 bases agree with TRBD1. V lost 0 bases and J lost 6; bases outside the gene matches: 11. The CDR3 totals 18 residues. The V gene's germline CDR1 is LGHNA and CDR2 YSLEER. CDR3 in amino acids: CASSQDPPRTGEDEKLFF. The CDR3 coding sequence is TGCGCCAGCAGCCAAGATCCCCCCCGGACAGGGGAGGATGAAAAACTGTTTTTT.

V usage is TRBV7-6 and J usage is TRBJ2-5; 8 bases match TRBD1. Germline V gene lookup returns CDR1 SGHVS and CDR2 FNYEAQ. Trimming removed 1 base from V and 5 bases from J; junction bases left unmatched: 6. This CDR3 has 15 residues. The CDR3 coding sequence is TGTGCCAGCAGCTTAGAGGCCTCAGGGGGCGAGACCCAGTACTTC. Its protein is CASSLEASGGETQYF.

V is TRBV2 and J is TRBJ2-1; possibly TRBD2 for D (6 bases). Germline V gene lookup returns CDR1 SNHLY and CDR2 FYNNEI. CDR3 length equals 14 residues. Trimming cost V 6 bases and J 0 bases, with 9 bases left between them. CDR3 nucleotides: TGTGCCAGCAGGCCGGGACTCTCCTACAATGAGCAGTTCTTC. It translates to CASRPGLSYNEQFF.

The chain couples TRBV6-6 to TRBJ1-6; D possibly corresponds to TRBD1 (6 bases). This CDR3 is built from 13 residues. Germline CDR1 and CDR2: MNHNY and SVGAGI (reference sequence). Trimming left V 2 bases short and J 10 bases short, with 9 bases between. This CDR3 reads CASSYRGGSPLHF. Here the CDR3 DNA reads TGTGCCAGCAGTTACAGGGGGGGATCACCCCTCCACTTT.

This clone appeared a single time. The chain employs TRBV7-8 and TRBJ2-7, with 9 bases fitting TRBD1. CDR3 length: 15 amino acids. Germline CDR1 SGHVS, CDR2 FQNEAQ. The V segment lost 3 bases and the J segment 3 bases; nucleotides outside the gene matches: 6. For the CDR3, the DNA is TGTGCCAGCAGCTTCGAGACAGGGGGTAACTACGAGCAGTACTTC. Its translation is CASSFETGGNYEQYF.

Comment on this clone: Other DNA sequences in this sample translate to the same CDR3. This chain uses TRBV29-1 with TRBJ1-2, with unresolved D. Germline V gene lookup returns CDR1 SQVTM and CDR2 ANQGSEA. V lost 3 bases and J lost 3, with 5 bases in between. This CDR3 has 11 amino acids. In DNA form, the CDR3 reads TGCAGCGTTGAGAGGGACTATGGCTACACCTTC. Translated: CSVERDYGYTF.

This clone was picked up a small number of times. The rearrangement uses TRBV9 and TRBJ2-7; D may be TRBD1 (6 bases). The V and J ends lost 0 bases and 2 bases respectively, with 15 bases between them. The CDR3 covers 16 residues. Germline CDR1 SGDLS, CDR2 YYNGEE. In DNA, the CDR3 is TGTGCCAGCAGCGTAGGACAGGCTTTTAGTACCTACGAGCAGTACTTC. Its translation: CASSVGQAFSTYEQYF. Together with reference TRBV9 and TRBJ2-7, the CDR3 gives the full variable domain: DSGVTQTPKHLITATGQRVTLRCSPRSGDLSVYWYQQSLDQGLQFLIQYYNGEERAKGNILERFSAQQFPDLHSELNLSSLELGDSALYFCASSVGQAFSTYEQYFGPGTRLTVT.

Only one count was recorded for this clone. V gene TRBV9 combines with J gene TRBJ2-1, with TRBD1 matching over 8 bases. Losses at the gene ends were 4 bases for V and 0 bases for J; bases not matched to a gene: 12. CDR3 size: 18 residues. The germline gives CDR1 SGDLS, CDR2 YYNGEE. The CDR3 is CASSSGQGGESSYNEQFF. In nucleotides, the CDR3 is TGTGCCAGCAGCTCCGGACAGGGTGGCGAGAGCTCCTACAATGAGCAGTTCTTC.

This chain joins TRBV19 and TRBJ2-2; TRBD1 is a possible D gene (6 bases). This CDR3 is built from 14 residues. CDR1 is LNHDA and CDR2 is SQIVND in the germline V gene (reference sequence). V dropped 5 bases and J dropped 4 bases, with 11 bases sitting between them. The CDR3 sequence is CASSFRGGTGELFF. In DNA, the CDR3 is TGTGCCAGTAGTTTTCGAGGGGGCACCGGGGAGCTGTTTTTT.

This chain uses TRBV11-2 with TRBJ2-7; the D gene is possibly TRBD2 (6 bases). The germline CDR1 and CDR2 sequences are SGHAT and FQNNGV. The CDR3 spans 16 residues. With 1 base removed from V and 0 bases from J, the gap between germline ends came to 13 bases. The CDR3 nucleotides read TGTGCCAGCAGCTTAGTAGGGGAGGAGAGCTCCTACGAGCAGTACTTC. Its protein product is CASSLVGEESSYEQYF.

A single count supports this clone. The chain combines TRBV27 with TRBJ2-1; 8 bases align to TRBD1. The CDR3 contains 15 residues. V lost 2 bases, J lost 8 bases, and 8 bases stayed unmatched. Germline V gene lookup returns CDR1 MNHEY and CDR2 SMNVEV (reference sequence). CDR3 in amino acids: CASSLLGRGQDEQFF. CDR3 nucleotide sequence: TGTGCCAGCAGTTTACTCGGCAGGGGGCAAGATGAGCAGTTCTTC.

The chain is built from TRBV4-3 and TRBJ1-1; D is undetermined. Trimming took off 0 bases at V and 1 base at J, with 9 bases between the two ends. This CDR3 is 15 amino acids long. Germline lookup yields CDR1 LGHNA and CDR2 YSLEER. The CDR3 reads CASSQEESPNTEAFF. CDR3 in DNA: TGCGCCAGCAGCCAAGAGGAAAGCCCGAACACTGAAGCTTTCTTT.